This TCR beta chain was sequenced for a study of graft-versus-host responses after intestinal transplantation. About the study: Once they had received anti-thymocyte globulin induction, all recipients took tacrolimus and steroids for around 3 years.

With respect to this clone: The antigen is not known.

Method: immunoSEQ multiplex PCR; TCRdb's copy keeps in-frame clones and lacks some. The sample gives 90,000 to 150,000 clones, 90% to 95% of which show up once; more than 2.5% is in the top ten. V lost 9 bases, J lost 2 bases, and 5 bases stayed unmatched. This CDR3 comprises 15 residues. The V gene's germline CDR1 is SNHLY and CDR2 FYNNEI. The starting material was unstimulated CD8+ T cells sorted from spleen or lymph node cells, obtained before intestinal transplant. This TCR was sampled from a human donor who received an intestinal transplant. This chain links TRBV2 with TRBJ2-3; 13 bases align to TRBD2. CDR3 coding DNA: TGTGCCAGGAAGGGACTAGCGGGGTACACAGATACGCAGTATTTT. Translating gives CARKGLAGYTDTQYF.